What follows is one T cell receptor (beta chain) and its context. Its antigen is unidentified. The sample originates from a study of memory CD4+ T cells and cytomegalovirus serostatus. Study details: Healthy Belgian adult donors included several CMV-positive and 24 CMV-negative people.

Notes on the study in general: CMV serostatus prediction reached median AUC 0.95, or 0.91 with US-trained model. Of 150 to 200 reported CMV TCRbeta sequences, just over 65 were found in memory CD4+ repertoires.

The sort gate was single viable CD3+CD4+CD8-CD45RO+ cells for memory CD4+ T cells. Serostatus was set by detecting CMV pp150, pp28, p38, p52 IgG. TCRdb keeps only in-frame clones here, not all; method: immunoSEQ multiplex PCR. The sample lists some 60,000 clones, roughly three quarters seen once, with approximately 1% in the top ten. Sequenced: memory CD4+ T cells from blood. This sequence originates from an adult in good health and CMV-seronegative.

The CDR3 DNA sequence: TGTGCCAGCAGCAAAGCCGGACAGGGGATCTACGAGCAGTACTTC. Translation gives CASSKAGQGIYEQYF. The genes are TRBV21-1 and TRBJ2-7; the D call of TRBD1 is as the table states it, not checked on the DNA. TRBV21-1 is reported as a pseudogene. There are 15 residues in the CDR3.